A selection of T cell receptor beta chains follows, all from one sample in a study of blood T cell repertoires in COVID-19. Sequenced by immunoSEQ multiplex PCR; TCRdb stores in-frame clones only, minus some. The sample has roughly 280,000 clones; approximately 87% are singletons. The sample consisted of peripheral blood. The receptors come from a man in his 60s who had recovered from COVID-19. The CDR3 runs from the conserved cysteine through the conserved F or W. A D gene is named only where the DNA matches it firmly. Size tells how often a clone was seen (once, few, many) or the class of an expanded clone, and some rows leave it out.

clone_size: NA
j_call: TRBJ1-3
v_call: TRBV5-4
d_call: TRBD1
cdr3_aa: CASSFNRDRVIQVWGNTIYF
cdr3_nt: TGTGCCAGCAGCTTTAACCGGGACAGGGTTATTCAGGTGTGGGGAAACACCATATATTTT

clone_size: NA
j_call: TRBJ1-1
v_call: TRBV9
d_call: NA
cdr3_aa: CASSGQPGVNTEAFF
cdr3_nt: TGTGCCAGCAGCGGACAACCAGGGGTCAACACTGAAGCTTTCTTT

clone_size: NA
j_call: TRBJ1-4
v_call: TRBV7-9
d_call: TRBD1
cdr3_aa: CASSGDSNEKLFF
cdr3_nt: TGTGCCAGCAGCGGGGACAGTAATGAAAAACTGTTTTTT

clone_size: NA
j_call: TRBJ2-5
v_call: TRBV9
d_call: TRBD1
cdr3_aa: CASSLQGKETQYF
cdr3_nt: TGTGCCAGCAGCTTACAGGGGAAGGAGACCCAGTACTTC

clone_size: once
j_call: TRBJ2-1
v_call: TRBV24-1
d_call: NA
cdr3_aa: CATRGRRGNEQFF
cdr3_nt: TGTGCCACCAGGGGCCGGAGGGGTAATGAGCAGTTCTTC

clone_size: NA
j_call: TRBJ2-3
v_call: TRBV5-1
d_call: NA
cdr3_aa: CASSLASDTQYF
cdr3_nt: TGCGCCAGCAGCTTGGCCTCAGATACGCAGTATTTT

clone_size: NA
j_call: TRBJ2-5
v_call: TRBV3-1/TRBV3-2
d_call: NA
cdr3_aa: CASSQAGWAETQYF
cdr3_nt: TGTGCCAGCAGCCAGGCAGGGTGGGCAGAGACCCAGTACTTC

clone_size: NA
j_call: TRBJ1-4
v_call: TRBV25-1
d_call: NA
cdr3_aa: CASSEFRVGEKLFF
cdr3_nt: TGTGCCAGCAGTGAATTCAGGGTTGGCGAAAAACTGTTTTTT

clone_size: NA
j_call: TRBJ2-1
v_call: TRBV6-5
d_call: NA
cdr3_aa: CASSYSPLYNEQFF
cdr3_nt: TGTGCCAGCAGTTACTCCCCTCTGTACAATGAGCAGTTCTTC

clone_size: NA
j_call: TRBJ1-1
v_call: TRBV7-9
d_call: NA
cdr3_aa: CASSLRRQANTEAFF
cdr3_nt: TGTGCCAGCAGCCTAAGACGACAGGCTAACACTGAAGCTTTCTTT